Presented here are 8 T cell receptor beta chains from one specimen sequenced in a study of blood T cell repertoires in COVID-19. Profiled with immunoSEQ multiplex PCR; TCRdb holds only in-frame clones, not every one. Among under 200,000 clones listed, about 87% were seen once. The sample was peripheral blood. The receptors derive from an older woman with COVID-19, enrolled during active disease.

The chain combines TRBV2 with TRBJ1-2; 7 bases match TRBD1. The CDR3 spans 12 residues. Trimming removed 3 bases from V and 7 bases from J; junction bases left unmatched: 2. Germline lookup yields CDR1 SNHLY and CDR2 FYNNEI. The CDR3 region has the DNA TGTGCCAGCAGTGACCACAGGGGTGGCTACACCTTC. Amino acids: CASSDHRGGYTF.

CDR3 sequence (DNA): TGTGCCAGCAGTGAATTCAGAGGCACCTACAACACTGAAGCTTTCTTT. Translation gives CASSEFRGTYNTEAFF. The genes are TRBV2 and TRBJ1-1; D not certain. Trimming took 2 bases from V and 2 from J, leaving 15 bases between them. The CDR3 consists of 16 residues. Germline values: CDR1 SNHLY, CDR2 FYNNEI. Full variable domain (rest looked up from reference TRBV2 and TRBJ1-1): EPEVTQTPSHQVTQMGQEVILRCVPISNHLYFYWYRQILGQKVEFLVSFYNNEISEKSEIFDDQFSVERPDGSNFTLKIRSTKLEDSAMYFCASSEFRGTYNTEAFFGQGTRLTVV.

This rearrangement joins TRBV7-3 to TRBJ2-1, with a possible D match to TRBD2 (6 bases). This CDR3 comprises 14 residues. Trimming took off 3 bases at V and 7 bases at J, with 13 bases between the two ends. CDR1 is SGHTA, CDR2 FQGTGA, per germline. CDR3 region: CASSLAGIGNEQFF. CDR3 DNA: TGTGCCAGCAGCTTGGCGGGAATAGGGAATGAGCAGTTCTTC.

The V gene is TRBV19, the J gene TRBJ1-2; no clear D gene. The CDR3 contains 15 residues. The ends were cut back, 7 bases at V and 4 bases at J, with 19 bases in the middle. Germline CDR1 is LNHDA and CDR2 is SQIVND (reference sequence). The CDR3 sequence: CASNDGKNYIYGYTF. In DNA form, the CDR3 reads TGTGCCAGTAATGACGGGAAAAACTATATCTATGGCTACACCTTC.

The chain has TRBV27 and TRBJ1-6; 9 positions match TRBD1. V shed 2 bases and J 9 bases; nucleotides not matched to a gene: 5. The germline V gene has CDR1 MNHEY and CDR2 SMNVEV (reference sequence). CDR3 length: 15 residues. The CDR3 is CASSLDRGSRSPLHF. The CDR3, as DNA: TGTGCCAGCAGTTTAGACAGGGGGAGTCGTTCACCCCTCCACTTT.

This clone was counted once. This chain connects TRBV5-4 to TRBJ2-5, with a tentative D call TRBD2 (6 bases). The V end was cut by 4 bases, the J end by 2 bases, with 18 bases between. The germline V gene encodes CDR1 SGHNT and CDR2 YYREEE (reference sequence). The CDR3 extends over 16 amino acids. The CDR3 loop is CASSPRGRTLQETQYF. The CDR3, as DNA: TGTGCCAGCAGCCCCCGGGGGAGGACTCTACAAGAGACCCAGTACTTC.

The chain recombines TRBV7-3 with TRBJ1-4; possibly TRBD1 for D (6 bases). The germline gives CDR1 SGHTA, CDR2 FQGTGA. Trimming stripped 5 bases from V and 1 base from J, with 8 bases between. The CDR3 totals 14 residues. The CDR3 coding sequence is TGTGCCAGCAGCGCAGGGGTAACTAATGAAAAACTGTTTTTT. Protein: CASSAGVTNEKLFF.

The chain employs TRBV3-1 (or the pseudogene TRBV3-2) and TRBJ1-1; D perhaps matches TRBD1 (5 bases). Trimming took off 0 bases at V and 0 bases at J, with 11 bases between the two ends. The CDR3 loop spans 16 amino acids. Germline values: CDR1 LGHDT, CDR2 YNNKEL (reference sequence). CDR3 sequence reads: CASSQDRRAMNTEAFF. The CDR3 nucleotides read TGTGCCAGCAGCCAAGATCGCAGGGCCATGAACACTGAAGCTTTCTTT.